These T cell receptor beta chains were read from a single sample in a study of blood T cell repertoires in COVID-19. The method was immunoSEQ multiplex PCR; TCRdb's version includes in-frame clones alone and lacks a portion of them. This table holds roughly 200,000 clones, approximately 80% found once. Sequenced sample: peripheral blood. These receptors were taken from a man aged 40-49 years with acute or convalescent COVID-19. Both conserved end residues are part of each CDR3.

TRBV2,TRBJ2-7,CASREGPPSDEQYF
TRBV27,TRBJ1-5,CASSPPGGYQPQHF
TRBV5-1,TRBJ2-1,CASSLQLAGGYNEQFF
TRBV10-2,TRBJ2-3,CASSVSNGLADLNTQYF
TRBV6-6,TRBJ1-3,CASSQERPSSGNTIYF
TRBV6-4,TRBJ1-1,CASSALGGTEAFF
TRBV6-5,TRBJ2-5,CASSYLAGGETQYF
TRBV5-1,TRBJ2-3,CASSLAGVATDTQYF
TRBV28,TRBJ1-4,CASSRTATTNEKLFF
TRBV11-2,TRBJ2-4,CASSPLGAGADIQYF
TRBV7-6,TRBJ1-3,CASSSGRGPGNTIYF
TRBV2,TRBJ2-1,CASSYLNEQFF
TRBV19,TRBJ2-1,CASSITGGNEQFF
TRBV27,TRBJ1-2,CASSLSAGGFYGYTF
TRBV3-1/TRBV3-2,TRBJ1-3,CASSPGSGNTIYF
TRBV3-1/TRBV3-2,TRBJ2-3,CASSQTRSTDTQYF
TRBV11-1,TRBJ2-5,CASREEETQYF
TRBV5-6,TRBJ1-3,CASSQPGESGNTIYF
TRBV19,TRBJ2-7,CASSTYSGSSYEQYF
TRBV7-6,TRBJ2-7,CASSLGGQESSYEQYF
TRBV11-3,TRBJ2-2,CASSLRVTGELFF
TRBV7-9,TRBJ1-3,CASSLGTPGNTIYF
TRBV10-2,TRBJ2-1,CASKDRGPYNEQFF
TRBV29-1,TRBJ1-1,CSVEDRGEGTEAFF
TRBV27,TRBJ1-2,CASSRADRGGGYTF
TRBV11-2,TRBJ1-1,CASSSYTEAFF
TRBV10-3,TRBJ2-2,CAISHRLMEGTGELFF
TRBV7-6,TRBJ2-2,CASSLMGGATGELFF
TRBV9,TRBJ2-1,CASSVDGVRLFF
TRBV4-2,TRBJ2-3,CASSQDQGQLTDTQYF
TRBV6-6,TRBJ2-2,CASSGTSITGELFF
TRBV9,TRBJ2-3,CASSVEGSGRAPDTQYF
TRBV10-3,TRBJ1-2,CAISGGGQGSSGYTF
TRBV27,TRBJ1-1,CASSLLTGGPTEAFF
TRBV5-6,TRBJ2-1,CASISGRAYSSYNEQFF
TRBV13,TRBJ2-3,CASSRISGGFTDTQYF
TRBV7-9,TRBJ2-7,CASSLDPGEEQYF
TRBV7-9,TRBJ1-1,CASSLGQGNTEAFF
TRBV19,TRBJ2-1,CASSPLAGAENEQFF